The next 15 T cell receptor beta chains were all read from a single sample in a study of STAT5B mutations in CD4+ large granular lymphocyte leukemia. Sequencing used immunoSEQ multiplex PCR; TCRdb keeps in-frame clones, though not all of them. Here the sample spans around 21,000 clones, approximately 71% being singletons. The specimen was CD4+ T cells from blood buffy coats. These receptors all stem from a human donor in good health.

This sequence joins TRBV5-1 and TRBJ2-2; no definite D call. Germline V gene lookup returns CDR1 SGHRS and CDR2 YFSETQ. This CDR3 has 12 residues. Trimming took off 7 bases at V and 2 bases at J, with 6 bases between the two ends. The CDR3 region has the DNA TGCGCCAGCTACCCAAACACCGGGGAGCTGTTTTTT. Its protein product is CASYPNTGELFF.

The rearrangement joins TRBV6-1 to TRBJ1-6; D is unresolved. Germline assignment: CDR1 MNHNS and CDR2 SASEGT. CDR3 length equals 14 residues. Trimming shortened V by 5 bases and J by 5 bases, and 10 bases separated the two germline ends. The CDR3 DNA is TGTGCCAGCAGTTTAGGACGGGATAATTCACCCCTCCACTTT. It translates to CASSLGRDNSPLHF.

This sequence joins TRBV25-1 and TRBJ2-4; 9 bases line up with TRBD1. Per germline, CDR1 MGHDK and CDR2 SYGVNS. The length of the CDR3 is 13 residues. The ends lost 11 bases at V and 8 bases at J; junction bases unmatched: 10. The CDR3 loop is CAGLGTGSHIQYF. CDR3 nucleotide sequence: TGTGCCGGCCTCGGGACAGGGTCCCACATTCAGTACTTC.

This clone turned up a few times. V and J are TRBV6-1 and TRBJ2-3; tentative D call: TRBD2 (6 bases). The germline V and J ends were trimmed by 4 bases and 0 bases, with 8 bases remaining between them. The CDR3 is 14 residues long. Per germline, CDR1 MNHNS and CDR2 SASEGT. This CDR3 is CASSGSGSTDTQYF. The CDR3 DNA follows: TGTGCCAGCAGTGGTAGCGGAAGCACAGATACGCAGTATTTT.

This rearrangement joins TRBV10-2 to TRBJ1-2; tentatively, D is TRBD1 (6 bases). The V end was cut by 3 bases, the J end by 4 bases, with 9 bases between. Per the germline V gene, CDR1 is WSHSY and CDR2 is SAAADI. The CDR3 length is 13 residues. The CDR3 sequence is CASSDTGSYGYTF. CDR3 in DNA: TGCGCCAGCAGTGACACAGGGTCCTATGGCTACACCTTC.

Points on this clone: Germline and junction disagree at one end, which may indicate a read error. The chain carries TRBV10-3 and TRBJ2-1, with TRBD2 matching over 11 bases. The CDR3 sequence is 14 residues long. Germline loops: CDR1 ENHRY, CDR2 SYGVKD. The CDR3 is CAISEPRLAGLLIF. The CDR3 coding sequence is TGTGCCATCAGTGAGCCACGACTAGCGGGACTTTTGATCTTC.

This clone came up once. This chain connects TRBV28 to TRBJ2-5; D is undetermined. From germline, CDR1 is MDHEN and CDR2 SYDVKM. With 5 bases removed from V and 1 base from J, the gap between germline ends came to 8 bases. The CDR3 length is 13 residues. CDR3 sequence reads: CASSLTRQETQYF. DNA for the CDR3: TGTGCCAGCAGTCTGACCCGCCAAGAGACCCAGTACTTC.

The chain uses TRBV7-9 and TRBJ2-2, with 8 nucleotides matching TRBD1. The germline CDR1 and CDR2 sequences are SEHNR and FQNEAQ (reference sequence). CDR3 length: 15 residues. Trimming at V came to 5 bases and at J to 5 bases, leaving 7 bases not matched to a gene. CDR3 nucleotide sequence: TGTGCCAGCAGCCCCGATAGACAGGGGACCGGGGAGCTGTTTTTT. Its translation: CASSPDRQGTGELFF.

The CDR3 bases are TGTGCCAGCAGCTTAGGTGCAGCTAGCACAGATACGCAGTATTTT. The encoded protein is CASSLGAASTDTQYF. This chain connects TRBV13 to TRBJ2-3; no firm D call. Germline V lookup: CDR1 PRHDT, CDR2 FYEKMQ (reference sequence). The V end was cut by 0 bases, the J end by 0 bases, with 7 bases between. The CDR3 consists of 15 residues.

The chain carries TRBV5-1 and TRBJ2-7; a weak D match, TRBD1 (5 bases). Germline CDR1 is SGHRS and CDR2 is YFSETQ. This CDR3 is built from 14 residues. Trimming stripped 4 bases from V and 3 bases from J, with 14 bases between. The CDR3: CASSPGQTRYEQYF. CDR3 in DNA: TGCGCCAGCAGCCCCGGACAAACTCGCTACGAGCAGTACTTC. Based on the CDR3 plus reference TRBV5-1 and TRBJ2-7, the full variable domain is KAGVTQTPRYLIKTRGQQVTLSCSPISGHRSVSWYQQTPGQGLQFLFEYFSETQRNKGNFPGRFSGRQFSNSRSEMNVSTLELGDSALYLCASSPGQTRYEQYFGPGTRLTVT.

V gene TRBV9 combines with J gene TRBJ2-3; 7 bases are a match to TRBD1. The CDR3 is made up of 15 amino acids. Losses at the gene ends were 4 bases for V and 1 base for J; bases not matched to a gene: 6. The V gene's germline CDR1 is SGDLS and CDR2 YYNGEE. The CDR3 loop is CASSLATGGTDTQYF. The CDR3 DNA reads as TGTGCCAGCAGCCTAGCAACAGGGGGCACAGATACGCAGTATTTT.

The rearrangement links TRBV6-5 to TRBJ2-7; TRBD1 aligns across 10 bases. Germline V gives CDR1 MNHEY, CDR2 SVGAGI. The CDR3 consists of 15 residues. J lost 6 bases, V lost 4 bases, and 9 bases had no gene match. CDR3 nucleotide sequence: TGTGCCAGCAGTTCCGAACCGGGACAGGGGCGCGAGCAGTACTTC. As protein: CASSSEPGQGREQYF.

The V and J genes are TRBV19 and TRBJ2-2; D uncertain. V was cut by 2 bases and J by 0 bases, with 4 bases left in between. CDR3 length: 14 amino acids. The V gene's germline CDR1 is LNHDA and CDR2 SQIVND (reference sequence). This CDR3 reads CASSIKSNTGELFF. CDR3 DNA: TGTGCCAGTAGTATAAAATCGAACACCGGGGAGCTGTTTTTT. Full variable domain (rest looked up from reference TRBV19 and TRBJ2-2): DGGITQSPKYLFRKEGQNVTLSCEQNLNHDAMYWYRQDPGQGLRLIYYSQIVNDFQKGDIAEGYSVSREKKESFPLTVTSAQKNPTAFYLCASSIKSNTGELFFGEGSRLTVL.

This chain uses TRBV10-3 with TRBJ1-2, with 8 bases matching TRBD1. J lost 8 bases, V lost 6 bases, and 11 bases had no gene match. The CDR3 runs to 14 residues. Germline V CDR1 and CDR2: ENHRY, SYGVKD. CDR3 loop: CAISLGQVASGYTF. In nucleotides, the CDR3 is TGTGCCATCAGCTTGGGACAGGTGGCGTCCGGCTACACCTTC.

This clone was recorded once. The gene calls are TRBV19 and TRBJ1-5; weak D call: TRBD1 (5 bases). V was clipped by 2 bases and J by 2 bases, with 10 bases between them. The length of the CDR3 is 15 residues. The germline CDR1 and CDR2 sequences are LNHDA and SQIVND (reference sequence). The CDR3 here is CASSINRGGNQPQHF. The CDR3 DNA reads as TGTGCCAGTAGTATAAACCGGGGGGGCAATCAGCCCCAGCATTTT.